These 18 T cell receptor beta chains share one sample of origin, sequenced in a study of neurological immune-mediated disorders. The time point denotes: longitudinal time-point 1 (baseline). TCRdb ran MiXCR on the 5' RACE reads and lists one entry per CDR3 protein. The table has approximately 53,000 distinct CDR3 sequences, about a tenth seen once. Sequencing was carried out using PBMCs. All receptors derive from a woman aged 40 to 50 in good health.

This clonotype has just a few counts. The chain combines TRBV10-3 with TRBJ2-1; 10 bases match TRBD2. The ends lost 3 bases at V and 6 bases at J; junction bases unmatched: 14. The CDR3 has 18 amino acids. Germline CDR1 is ENHRY and CDR2 is SYGVKD. The CDR3 bases are TGTGCCATCAGTGAAGGTGGAAGAGCGGGAGGGCGGATCAATGAGCAGTTCTTC. The encoded protein is CAISEGGRAGGRINEQFF.

This clonotype has only a few counts. The rearrangement joins TRBV10-1 to TRBJ2-3; D unresolved. Trimming cost V 4 bases and J 1 base, with 6 bases left between them. Germline lookup yields CDR1 WNHNN and CDR2 SYGVQD (reference sequence). The CDR3 totals 13 residues. The chain's CDR3 is CASSVSGTDTQYF. The DNA of the CDR3 is TGCGCCAGCAGTGTATCTGGCACAGATACGCAGTATTTT.

The table lists this clonotype with many counts. V is TRBV3-1 and J is TRBJ1-2; D ambiguous. Germline V gene sequence: CDR1 LGHDT, CDR2 YNNKEL (reference sequence). V was pared by 4 bases and J by 4 bases, with 13 bases between. There are 14 residues in the CDR3. CDR3 nucleotides: TGTGCCAGCAGCCCGCGGGGTTCGGGCTATGGCTACACCTTC. It specifies CASSPRGSGYGYTF.

This clonotype was seen ten or more times. This CDR3 is CASSYRRQGSGANVLTF. CDR3 bases: TGTGCCAGCAGTTATCGGCGCCAGGGATCTGGGGCCAACGTCCTGACTTTC. V is TRBV6-5 and J is TRBJ2-6; D might be TRBD1 (5 bases). Germline CDR1 MNHEY, CDR2 SVGAGI. The CDR3 covers 17 residues. Deletions cut 3 bases from V and 1 base from J, with 13 bases between.

This clonotype was detected many times. The chain carries TRBV5-1 and TRBJ1-5, with 9 bases identical to TRBD1. The CDR3 has 14 residues. Germline lookup yields CDR1 SGHRS and CDR2 YFSETQ. The V gene end was trimmed by 5 bases and the J gene end by 4 bases; junction bases not matched to a gene: 4. CDR3 coding DNA: TGCGCCAGCAGACCGACAGGGGGAAATCAGCCCCAGCATTTT. This codes for CASRPTGGNQPQHF.

This clonotype has ten or more counts. The rearrangement uses TRBV20-1 and TRBJ1-5, with 7 bases fitting TRBD1. Looked up from germline, CDR1 is DFQATT and CDR2 is SNEGSKA (reference sequence). V lost 0 bases to trimming and J lost 4 bases; unmatched junction nucleotides: 12. This CDR3 is built from 17 residues. In DNA, the CDR3 is TGCAGTGCTAGAGATGGGGCCTTACAGGGGTGGAATCAGCCCCAGCATTTT. Its protein product is CSARDGALQGWNQPQHF.

In this sample, this clonotype turned up many times. The chain recombines TRBV20-1 with TRBJ1-1; D not certain. In germline, CDR1 is DFQATT, CDR2 SNEGSKA (reference sequence). V was pared by 4 bases and J by 4 bases, with 13 bases between. The CDR3 covers 13 residues. CDR3 loop: CSAIISRVTEAFF. The CDR3 coding sequence is TGCAGTGCTATAATTTCAAGGGTCACTGAAGCTTTCTTT.

At least ten counts were recorded for this clonotype. Here the CDR3 reads CASSLARDTEAFF. The CDR3 DNA sequence: TGTGCCAGCAGCTTAGCCCGGGACACTGAAGCTTTCTTT. This sequence joins TRBV11-2 and TRBJ1-1, with D unclear. CDR3 length equals 13 residues. Germline V gene data show CDR1 as SGHAT and CDR2 as FQNNGV. V lost 1 base and J 3 bases, leaving 6 bases between the germline ends.

The CDR3 sequence is CSARADRELQPQHF. As DNA, the CDR3 is TGCAGTGCTAGAGCAGACAGGGAGCTCCAGCCCCAGCATTTT. V and J are TRBV20-1 and TRBJ1-5; TRBD1 aligns across 7 bases. The CDR3 runs to 14 residues. Unmatched junction bases numbered 7, after V lost 1 base and J lost 7 bases. Germline loops: CDR1 DFQATT, CDR2 SNEGSKA (reference sequence).

This clonotype was picked up many times. This sequence joins TRBV5-1 and TRBJ2-7; D unclear. Per the germline V gene, CDR1 is SGHRS and CDR2 is YFSETQ. The CDR3 covers 16 residues. V was shortened by 4 bases and J by 2 bases, with 19 bases between the two germline ends. The DNA for the CDR3 is TGCGCCAGCAGCCCCACGGCGGTTGTTGGGACCTACGAGCAGTACTTC. Its protein product is CASSPTAVVGTYEQYF.

The table lists this clonotype with many counts. V gene TRBV7-6 combines with J gene TRBJ2-7, with 10 bases fitting TRBD1. CDR1 is SGHVS and CDR2 is FNYEAQ in the germline V gene. V shed 5 bases and J 7 bases; nucleotides not matched to a gene: 14. The CDR3 spans 16 residues. CDR3 protein: CASSLKGTGVLGEQYF. The DNA of the CDR3 is TGTGCCAGCAGCCTTAAAGGGACAGGGGTCCTCGGGGAGCAGTACTTC.

The sample holds many counts of this clonotype. The chain joins TRBV18 to TRBJ1-1; D is unresolved. Germline loops: CDR1 KGHSH, CDR2 LQKENI. The CDR3 consists of 13 residues. V lost 3 bases and J lost 2, with 7 bases in between. The CDR3: CASSPPVNTEAFF. Here the CDR3 DNA reads TGTGCCAGCTCACCCCCCGTCAACACTGAAGCTTTCTTT.

There are many counts of this clonotype. The chain joins TRBV7-9 to TRBJ1-1; D is perhaps TRBD1 (5 bases). V dropped 7 bases and J dropped 5 bases, with 17 bases sitting between them. The length of the CDR3 is 14 residues. Germline V gene lookup returns CDR1 SEHNR and CDR2 FQNEAQ (reference sequence). CDR3 region: CASTPDWGVTEAFF. The CDR3 DNA follows: TGTGCCAGCACCCCGGACTGGGGCGTAACTGAAGCTTTCTTT.

This clonotype was counted many times. This rearrangement joins TRBV2 to TRBJ2-1; maybe TRBD1 (5 bases). This CDR3 has 15 amino acids. Trimming took 1 base from V and 7 from J, leaving 14 bases between them. CDR1 and CDR2 (germline): SNHLY, FYNNEI. CDR3 DNA sequence: TGTGCCAGCAGTGAAGGTCAGGGAATGATTAATGAGCAGTTCTTC. It translates to CASSEGQGMINEQFF.

This CDR3 reads CASSPFRSTDTQYF. For the CDR3, the DNA is TGTGCCAGCAGTCCCTTCCGGTCAACAGATACGCAGTATTTT. The rearrangement uses TRBV6-4 and TRBJ2-3; D is ambiguous. Germline assignment: CDR1 MRHNA and CDR2 SNTAGT. V lost 5 bases and J lost 3, with 12 bases in between. The CDR3 extends over 14 amino acids.

This clonotype turned up a few times. This sequence joins TRBV5-6 and TRBJ2-1; no firm D call. This CDR3 is built from 12 residues. Germline loops: CDR1 SGHDT, CDR2 YYEEEE. The V and J ends lost 1 base and 10 bases respectively, with 9 bases between them. The CDR3 spells CASSLTAGEQFF. Written as DNA, the CDR3 is TGTGCCAGCAGCTTGACGGCAGGCGAGCAGTTCTTC.

This clonotype was counted ten times or more. The genes are TRBV2 and TRBJ2-3; D unclear. CDR3 length: 14 amino acids. V lost 8 bases and J 2 bases, leaving 14 bases between the germline ends. The V gene's germline CDR1 is SNHLY and CDR2 FYNNEI. CDR3 in DNA: TGTGCCAGCCTAACGGGCATATCCACAGATACGCAGTATTTT. Its translation: CASLTGISTDTQYF.

As for this clonotype: The junction departs from germline at one end; a sequencing error may be responsible. The chain combines TRBV7-7 with TRBJ2-3; 7 bases are shared with TRBD2. The CDR3 sequence is 14 residues long. Germline V gives CDR1 SSHAT, CDR2 FNYEAQ (reference sequence). CDR3 nucleotide sequence: TGTGCTAGCAGCACGGGGGGACGGACAGATACGCAGTATTTT. As protein: CASSTGGRTDTQYF. The full variable domain, rest sourced from reference TRBV7-7 and TRBJ2-3, is GAGVSQSPRYKVTKRGQDVTLRCDPISSHATLYWYQQALGQGPEFLTYFNYEAQPDKSGLPSDRFSAERPEGSISTLTIQRTEQRDSAMYRCASSTGGRTDTQYFGPGTRLTVL.